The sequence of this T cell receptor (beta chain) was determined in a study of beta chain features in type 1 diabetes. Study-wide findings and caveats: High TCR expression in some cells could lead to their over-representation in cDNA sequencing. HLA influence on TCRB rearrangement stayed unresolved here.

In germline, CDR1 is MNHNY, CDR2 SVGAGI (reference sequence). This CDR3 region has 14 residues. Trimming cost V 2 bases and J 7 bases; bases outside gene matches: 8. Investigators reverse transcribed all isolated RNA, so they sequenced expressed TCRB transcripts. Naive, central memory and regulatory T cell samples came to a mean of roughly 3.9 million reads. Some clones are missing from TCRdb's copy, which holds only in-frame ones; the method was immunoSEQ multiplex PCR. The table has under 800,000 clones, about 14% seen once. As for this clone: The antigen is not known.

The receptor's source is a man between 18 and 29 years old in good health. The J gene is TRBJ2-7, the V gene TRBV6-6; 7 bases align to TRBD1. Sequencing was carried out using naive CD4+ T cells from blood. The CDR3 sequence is CASSYGTGVGEQYF. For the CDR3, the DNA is TGTGCCAGCAGTTACGGTACAGGGGTTGGGGAGCAGTACTTC.